The present TCR beta chain was sequenced within a study of type 1 regulatory T cells. In the study overall: This in vitro CD4 product, T-allo10, is enriched for Tr1 cells and alloantigen-specific.

As to this clonotype: Its antigen is unidentified.

TCRdb recomputed calls from the reads with MiXCR, one row per CDR3 protein. The table lists about 24,000 distinct CDR3 sequences, roughly 45% of them singletons. Germline loops: CDR1 SGHTA, CDR2 FQGNSA. The CDR3 runs 15 residues. Trimming took off 0 bases at V and 6 bases at J, with 12 bases between the two ends. The chain employs TRBV7-2 and TRBJ1-5; D not certain. The sequence came from a human donor in good health. Sequencing was performed on cultured T cells, either the whole culture or a sorted T cell fraction (not recorded which). The CDR3 here is CASSLAVVGSQPQHF. In nucleotides, the CDR3 is TGTGCCAGCAGCTTAGCGGTGGTGGGTTCTCAGCCCCAGCATTTT.